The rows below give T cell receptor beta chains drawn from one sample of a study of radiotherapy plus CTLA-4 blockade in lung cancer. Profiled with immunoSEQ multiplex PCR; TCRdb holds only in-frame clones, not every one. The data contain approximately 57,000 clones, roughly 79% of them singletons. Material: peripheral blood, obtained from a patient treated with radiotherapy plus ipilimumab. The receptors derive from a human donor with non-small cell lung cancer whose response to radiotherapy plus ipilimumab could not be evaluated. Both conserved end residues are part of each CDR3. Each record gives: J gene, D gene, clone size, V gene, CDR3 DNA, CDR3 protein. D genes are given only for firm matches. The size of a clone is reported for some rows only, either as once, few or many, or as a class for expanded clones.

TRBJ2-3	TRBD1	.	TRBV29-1	TGCAGCGTTGAAGTCAGGGGGTCCGTCACAGATACGCAGTATTTT	CSVEVRGSVTDTQYF
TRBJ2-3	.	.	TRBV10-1	TGCGCCAGCAGTGCCCACGGGGTCGGGACGCAGTATTTT	CASSAHGVGTQYF
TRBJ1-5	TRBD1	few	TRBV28	TGTGCCAGCAGTTTCCTCAAGACAGGGATGAATCAGCCCCAGCATTTT	CASSFLKTGMNQPQHF
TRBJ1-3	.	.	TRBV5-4	TGTGCCAGCAGCTTGTTGTACAGGAAATCTGGAAACACCATATATTTT	CASSLLYRKSGNTIYF
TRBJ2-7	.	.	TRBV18	TGTGCCAGCTCACCACAAGGGGACTCCTACGAGCAGTACTTC	CASSPQGDSYEQYF
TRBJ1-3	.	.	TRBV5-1	TGCGCCAGCAGCTTGGTTCAGGGCCTCTCTGGAAACACCATATATTTT	CASSLVQGLSGNTIYF
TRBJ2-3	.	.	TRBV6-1	TGTGCCAGCAGTACTCTACTAGCAGATACGCAGTATTTT	CASSTLLADTQYF
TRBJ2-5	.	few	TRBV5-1	TGCGCCAGCAGGAAGAGTTGGGAGACCCAGTACTTC	CASRKSWETQYF
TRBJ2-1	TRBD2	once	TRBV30	TGTGCCTGGAGTTATGAGGGACTAGCGTGGAATGAGCAGTTCTTC	CAWSYEGLAWNEQFF
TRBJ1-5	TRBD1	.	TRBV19	TGTGCCAGTAGGGTGGGACAGGGGACGAGCAATCAGCCCCAGCATTTT	CASRVGQGTSNQPQHF
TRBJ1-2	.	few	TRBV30	TGTGCCTGGAGTGTACTTGAGTCTGGGGCGGGCTACACCTTC	CAWSVLESGAGYTF
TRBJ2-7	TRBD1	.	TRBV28	TGTGCCAGCAGTTTTACGGACAGGGGCGAGCAGTACTTC	CASSFTDRGEQYF
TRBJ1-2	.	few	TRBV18	TGTGCCAGCTCACCACCGTCCCGAGATCATGGCTACACCTTC	CASSPPSRDHGYTF
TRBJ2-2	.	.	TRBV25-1	TGTGCCAGCAGTGAAGGGGGCGGCGGGGAGCTGTTTTTT	CASSEGGGGELFF
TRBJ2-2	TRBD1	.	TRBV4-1	TGCGCCAGCAGCCAAGATATGACAGGGGGCGGCGGGGAGCTGTTTTTT	CASSQDMTGGGGELFF
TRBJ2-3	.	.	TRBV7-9	TGTGCCAGCAGCTTAGCGGGAGAGGGTACAGATACGCAGTATTTT	CASSLAGEGTDTQYF
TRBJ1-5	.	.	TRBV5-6	TGTGCCAGCAGCCTGAGAGGTAATCAGCCCCAGCATTTT	CASSLRGNQPQHF
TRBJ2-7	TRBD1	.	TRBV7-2	TGTGCCAGCAGCTCACACTTGGGACAGGGGGCAGGTTACGAGCAGTACTTC	CASSSHLGQGAGYEQYF
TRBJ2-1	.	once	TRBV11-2	TGTGCCAGCAGCTCGTATGGTCTCGGGGGGCACAATGAGCAGTTCTTC	CASSSYGLGGHNEQFF
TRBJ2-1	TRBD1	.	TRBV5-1	TGCGCCAGCAGCCCGAGGACAGGGGGCCTCTACAATGAGCAGTTCTTC	CASSPRTGGLYNEQFF
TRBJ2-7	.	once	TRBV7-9	TGTGCCAGCAGCTTGCTCGCAACAGGGCTCGCCTACGAGCAGTACTTC	CASSLLATGLAYEQYF
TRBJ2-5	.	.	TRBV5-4	TGTGCCAGCAGCTTGGAACAGAAAGAGACCCAGTACTTC	CASSLEQKETQYF
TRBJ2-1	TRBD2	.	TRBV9	TGTGCCAGCAGCCCTCAGCTAGCGGGGAAAACCCTCTACAATGAGCAGTTCTTC	CASSPQLAGKTLYNEQFF
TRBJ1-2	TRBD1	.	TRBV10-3	TGTGCCAGCTCCGGGACAGGGGGGTCCGAGGGCTATGGCTACACCTTC	CASSGTGGSEGYGYTF
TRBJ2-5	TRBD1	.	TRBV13	TGTGCCAGCAGCTTCGGGACAGCACAAGAGACCCAGTACTTC	CASSFGTAQETQYF
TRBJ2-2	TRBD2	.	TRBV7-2	TGTGCCAGCACCTCTTTCGGGGGGGCAGGCACCGGGGAGCTGTTTTTT	CASTSFGGAGTGELFF
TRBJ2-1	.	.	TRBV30	TGTGCCTGGAGTGTGAAGCGTTCCTCCTACAATGAGCAGTTCTTC	CAWSVKRSSYNEQFF
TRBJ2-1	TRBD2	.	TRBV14	TGTGCCAGCAGGAGCGGGGGGGCCAATGAGCAGTTCTTC	CASRSGGANEQFF
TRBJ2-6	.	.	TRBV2	TGTGCCAGCAGTGAAGGGGGAGGATCTGGGGCCAACGTCCTGACTTTC	CASSEGGGSGANVLTF
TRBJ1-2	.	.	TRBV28	TGTGCCAGCAGTTTATCCCCGACAGCTAACTATGGCTACACCTTC	CASSLSPTANYGYTF
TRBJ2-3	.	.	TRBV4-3	TGCGCCAGCAGCCAAGGGACAGCGGAAGATACGCAGTATTTT	CASSQGTAEDTQYF
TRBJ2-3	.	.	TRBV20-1	TGCAGTGTCATACCGGTGGATACGCAGTATTTT	CSVIPVDTQYF
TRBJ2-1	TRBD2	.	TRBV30	TGTGCCTGGAGGACTAGCGGGAGGGCCCGGAATGAGCAGTTCTTC	CAWRTSGRARNEQFF
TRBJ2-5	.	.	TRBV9	TGTGCCAGCAGCGTAGATCCAGGGGTGGAGACCCAGTACTTC	CASSVDPGVETQYF
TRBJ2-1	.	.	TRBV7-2	TGTGCCAGCAGCTTAAATTCAGGTAACAATGAGCAGTTCTTC	CASSLNSGNNEQFF
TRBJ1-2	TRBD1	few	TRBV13	TGTGCCAGCACCAAAGGGGGCAACTATGGCTACACCTTC	CASTKGGNYGYTF
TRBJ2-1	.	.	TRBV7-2	TGTGCCAGCAGCCCTCTTCCCTCCACACAGGCTAACAATGAGCAGTTCTTC	CASSPLPSTQANNEQFF
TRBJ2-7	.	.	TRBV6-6	TGTGCCAGCAGTTACTCGGAGGGCTACGAGCAGTACTTC	CASSYSEGYEQYF
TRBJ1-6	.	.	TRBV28	TGTGCCAGCCGAACTCCCCATTCACCCCTCCACTTT	CASRTPHSPLHF
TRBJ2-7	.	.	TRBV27	TGTGCCAGCAGTCGGGGGAACTCCTACGAGCAGTACTTC	CASSRGNSYEQYF
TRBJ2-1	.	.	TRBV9	TGTGCCAGCAGCGGCCCCGGGAATGAGCAGTTCTTC	CASSGPGNEQFF
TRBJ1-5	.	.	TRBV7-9	TGTGCTTCGAACAGGGCGGAAAGCAATCAGCCCCAGCATTTT	CASNRAESNQPQHF
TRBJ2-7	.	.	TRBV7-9	TGTGCCAGCAGCTCGCCCGAGGGAGTATCCTACGAGCAGTACTTC	CASSSPEGVSYEQYF
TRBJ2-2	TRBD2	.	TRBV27	TGTGCCAGCAGTTCCGCCGGTCTAGCGGGGGGCCGCAAAAAAACCGGGGAGCTGTTTTTT	CASSSAGLAGGRKKTGELFF
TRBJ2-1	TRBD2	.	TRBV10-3	TGTGCCATCAGTGGTGGGGAGGGACCTTCCTACAATGAGCAGTTCTTC	CAISGGEGPSYNEQFF
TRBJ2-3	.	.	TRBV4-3	TGCGCCAGCAGCCAGGGTCGGGGGTCCCCAGATACGCAGTATTTT	CASSQGRGSPDTQYF
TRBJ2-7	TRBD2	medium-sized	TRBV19	TGTGCCAGCCTTGTCGGGAGGGCCCACGAGCAGTACTTC	CASLVGRAHEQYF
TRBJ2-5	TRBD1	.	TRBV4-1	TGCGCCAGCAGCCAACGGGACAGCGAGACCCAGTACTTC	CASSQRDSETQYF
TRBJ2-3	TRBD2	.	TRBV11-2	TGTGCCAGCAGAAAACTAGCGGGCCCAGATACGCAGTATTTT	CASRKLAGPDTQYF
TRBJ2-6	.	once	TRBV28	TGTGCCAGCAGTTCGGCAGGCCGCTCTGGGGCCAACGTCCTGACTTTC	CASSSAGRSGANVLTF
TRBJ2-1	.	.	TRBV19	TGTGCCAGTAGGCTTGACAGGAGCTCCTACAATGAGCAGTTCTTC	CASRLDRSSYNEQFF
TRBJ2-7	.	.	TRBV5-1	TGCGCCAGCAGCGCTTCACTCTCGACTACAGAGCAGTACTTC	CASSASLSTTEQYF
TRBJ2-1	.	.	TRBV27	TGTGCCAGCAGTACGACATGGAATGAGCAGTTCTTC	CASSTTWNEQFF
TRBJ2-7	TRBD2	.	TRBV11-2	TGTGCCAGCGGTAGTGGGTCTAGCGGTGCCTACGAGCAGTACTTC	CASGSGSSGAYEQYF
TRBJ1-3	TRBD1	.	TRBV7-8	TGTGCCAGCAGCGCCCGACGGACAGGTTCAAGCTCTGGAAACACCATATATTTT	CASSARRTGSSSGNTIYF